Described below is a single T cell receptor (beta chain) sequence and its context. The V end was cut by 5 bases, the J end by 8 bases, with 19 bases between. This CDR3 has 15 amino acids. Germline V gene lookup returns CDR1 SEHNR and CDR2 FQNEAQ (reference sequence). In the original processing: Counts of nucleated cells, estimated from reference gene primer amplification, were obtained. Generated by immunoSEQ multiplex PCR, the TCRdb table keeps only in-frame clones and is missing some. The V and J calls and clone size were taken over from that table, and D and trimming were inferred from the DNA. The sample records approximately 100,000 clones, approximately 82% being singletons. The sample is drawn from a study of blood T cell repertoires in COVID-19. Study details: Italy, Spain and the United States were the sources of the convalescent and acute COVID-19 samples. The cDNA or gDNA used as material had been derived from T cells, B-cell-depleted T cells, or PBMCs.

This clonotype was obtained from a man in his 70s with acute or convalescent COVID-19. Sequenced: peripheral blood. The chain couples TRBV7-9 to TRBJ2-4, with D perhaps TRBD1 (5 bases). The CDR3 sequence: CASSRQRMKEDIQYF. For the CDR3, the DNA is TGTGCCAGCAGCAGACAGCGAATGAAAGAGGACATTCAGTACTTC.